Given below is one TCR beta chain in context. Under the authors' procedure: Nucleated cell counts were estimated from reference gene primer amplification. Some clones are missing from TCRdb's copy, which holds only in-frame ones; the method was immunoSEQ multiplex PCR. V and J calls and clone size are copied from that table; D and trimming were computed from the DNA. The sample lists fewer than 200,000 clones; roughly 87% were seen once. This record comes from a study of blood T cell repertoires in COVID-19. Background on the study: Some COVID-19 samples were acute and others convalescent; all came from the United States, Italy and Spain. PBMCs, B-cell-depleted T cells, or T cells provided the cDNA or gDNA that made up the material.

Germline trimming cut 4 bases from V and 4 bases from J; bases unmatched to any gene: 9. The V gene's germline CDR1 is LGHDT and CDR2 YNNKEL (reference sequence). The CDR3 is 17 residues long. Sequenced material: peripheral blood. The clonotype comes from a woman in her fifties or sixties who had recovered from COVID-19. The gene calls are TRBV3-1 (or the pseudogene TRBV3-2) and TRBJ2-3; 12 nucleotides agree with TRBD2. CDR3 bases: TGTGCCAGCAGCCTTGCTCTAGCGGGGGGGCGGGCAGATACGCAGTATTTT. Encoded protein: CASSLALAGGRADTQYF.